This T cell receptor beta chain comes out of a study of molecular identifiers for immune sequencing clone quantification. General study results and limits: Jurkat TCR RNA spiked in from one cell reportedly remained identifiable amid around 1 million naive cells. In CMV-specific effectors, clones above 20 copies held over 98% of molecules; naive, under 1%.

With respect to this clonotype: What it recognizes is unknown.

V was shortened by 5 bases and J by 5 bases, with 7 bases between the two germline ends. The CDR3 is made up of 11 amino acids. Germline values: CDR1 LNHDA, CDR2 SQIVND (reference sequence). TCRdb re-derived calls from the PCR reads in MiXCR, one entry per CDR3 protein. The sample contains tens of thousands of distinct CDR3 sequences, around 20% of which appear only once. The chain employs TRBV19 and TRBJ2-7; D is perhaps TRBD2 (6 bases). The TCR sequence derives from a human donor in good health. Some libraries in this study had Jurkat cell RNA spiked in. The sequencing input was naive CD8+ T cells from blood, with Jurkat cell RNA spiked in. Specified subset: FACS-sorted CD8+CD4-CCR7+CD45RA+ naive T cells. CDR3: CASSGGNEQYF. The CDR3 DNA follows: TGTGCCAGTAGTGGGGGGAACGAGCAGTACTTC.